Listed here are 21 T cell receptor beta chains from one sample, sequenced in a study of T cells after yellow fever vaccination. TCRdb reprocessed the 5' RACE reads via MiXCR and lists one record per CDR3 protein. The table lists some 120,000 distinct CDR3 sequences, approximately 8.4% of them singletons. The material was CD8+ T cells sorted from PBMCs, obtained on the day of the yellow fever booster vaccination. The receptors were gathered from a man younger than 35 who received the YFV17D yellow fever vaccine.

This clonotype was detected once. The V call is TRBV5-6, the J call TRBJ1-1; perhaps TRBD1 as D (5 bases). V lost 3 bases to trimming and J lost 3 bases, with 12 bases between them. This CDR3 region has 14 residues. Looked up from germline, CDR1 is SGHDT and CDR2 is YYEEEE. DNA for the CDR3: TGTGCCAGCAGCTCCCCGAGAGGGGACACTGAAGCTTTCTTT. This sequence encodes CASSSPRGDTEAFF.

The chain combines TRBV27 with TRBJ1-2, with D perhaps TRBD1 (5 bases). Germline CDR1 reads MNHEY; CDR2 reads SMNVEV (reference sequence). The CDR3 loop spans 14 amino acids. V was shortened by 6 bases and J by 8 bases, with 19 bases between the two germline ends. The CDR3, as DNA: TGTGCCAGCAGCTCCCTCACTTTAGAGGGGGGCTACACCTTC. Amino acid sequence: CASSSLTLEGGYTF.

The V call is TRBV4-2, the J call TRBJ2-1; TRBD1 agrees at 9 bases. V gave up 2 bases and J gave up 6 bases; unmatched junction bases: 2. Germline V gives CDR1 LGHNA, CDR2 YNFKEQ. The CDR3 totals 14 residues. DNA for the CDR3: TGTGCCAGCAGCCAAAGGACAGGGGCCAATGAGCAGTTCTTC. Translated: CASSQRTGANEQFF.

Ten or more counts support this clonotype. This chain links TRBV6-2 or TRBV6-3 with TRBJ2-5, with D uncertain. Germline V CDR1 and CDR2: MNHEY, SVGEGT. This CDR3 comprises 18 residues. Trimming shortened V by 2 bases and J by 3 bases, and 22 bases separated the two germline ends. The CDR3 here is CASSYRGGSSGREETQYF. The CDR3 region has the DNA TGTGCCAGCAGTTACCGTGGTGGCTCTTCGGGTCGGGAAGAGACCCAGTACTTC.

CDR3 in amino acids: CASSLSSGTGGTEAFF. In DNA form, the CDR3 reads TGTGCCAGCAGCTTATCATCAGGGACAGGGGGCACTGAAGCTTTCTTT. The chain combines TRBV7-3 with TRBJ1-1; 11 bases are shared with TRBD1. Unmatched junction bases numbered 6, after V lost 2 bases and J lost 4 bases. Looked up from germline, CDR1 is SGHTA and CDR2 is FQGTGA. The CDR3 is 16 amino acids.

V is TRBV4-3 and J is TRBJ2-6; D perhaps matches TRBD2 (6 bases). Germline-derived CDR1 and CDR2 are LGHNA and YSLEER. This CDR3 is 17 amino acids long. The V and J ends lost 1 base and 4 bases respectively, with 14 bases between them. The CDR3 loop reads CASSQVPGGDGANVLTF. The CDR3 coding sequence is TGCGCCAGCAGCCAAGTACCTGGAGGGGACGGGGCCAACGTCCTGACTTTC.

This clonotype was recorded at least ten times. The gene calls are TRBV12-3 or TRBV12-4 and TRBJ2-7, with a weak D call TRBD2 (5 bases). V dropped 4 bases and J dropped 4 bases, with 11 bases sitting between them. The CDR3 is 13 residues long. The CDR3 bases are TGTGCCAGCAGTTGGAGAAGGAGGTACGAGCAGTACTTC. This codes for CASSWRRRYEQYF.

The chain carries TRBV5-1 and TRBJ2-1; D possibly corresponds to TRBD1 (6 bases). Trimming removed 5 bases from V and 2 bases from J, with 11 bases in between. The CDR3 covers 14 residues. CDR1 is SGHRS, CDR2 YFSETQ, per germline. CDR3 DNA sequence: TGCGCCAGCAGTCGTGGACAGCCCTACAATGAGCAGTTCTTC. Translating it yields CASSRGQPYNEQFF. Based on the CDR3 plus reference TRBV5-1 and TRBJ2-1, the full variable domain is KAGVTQTPRYLIKTRGQQVTLSCSPISGHRSVSWYQQTPGQGLQFLFEYFSETQRNKGNFPGRFSGRQFSNSRSEMNVSTLELGDSALYLCASSRGQPYNEQFFGPGTRLTVL.

V usage is TRBV6-5 and J usage is TRBJ1-1, with a weak D call TRBD1 (5 bases). V was trimmed by 5 bases and J by 3 bases, leaving 13 bases between them. This CDR3 is built from 14 residues. Germline V gene sequence: CDR1 MNHEY, CDR2 SVGAGI. The CDR3 region is CASSTSGGDTEAFF. The CDR3 DNA follows: TGTGCCAGCAGTACCTCTGGGGGTGACACTGAAGCTTTCTTT.

This clonotype was found a few times. The rearrangement uses TRBV7-9 and TRBJ1-2; D remains unclear. The CDR3 covers 15 residues. Trimming removed 2 bases at V and 0 bases at J, with 10 bases between. Germline CDR1 is SEHNR and CDR2 is FQNEAQ (reference sequence). In DNA, the CDR3 is TGTGCCAGCAGCTTAAGTTTAGGTCCTAACTATGGCTACACCTTC. This codes for CASSLSLGPNYGYTF.

This clonotype occurred a few times. V gene TRBV5-1 combines with J gene TRBJ2-7, with D possibly TRBD2 on 6 matching bases. Germline V lookup: CDR1 SGHRS, CDR2 YFSETQ. V lost 5 bases, J lost 0 bases, and 15 bases lay in between. The CDR3 consists of 15 residues. This chain's CDR3 is CASRHDPGDSYEQYF. CDR3 sequence (DNA): TGCGCCAGCAGGCATGATCCGGGGGACTCCTACGAGCAGTACTTC.

CDR3 in amino acids: CSVEEGLAGSFDTQYF. The CDR3 coding sequence is TGCAGCGTTGAAGAAGGGCTAGCGGGGAGTTTCGATACGCAGTATTTT. V is TRBV29-1 and J is TRBJ2-3; 9 nucleotides align to TRBD2. V lost 0 bases to trimming and J lost 6 bases; unmatched junction nucleotides: 10. This CDR3 is 16 amino acids long. Germline lookup yields CDR1 SQVTM and CDR2 ANQGSEA.

This chain joins TRBV25-1 and TRBJ1-6; 7 nucleotides line up with TRBD1. V was clipped by 4 bases and J by 9 bases; unmatched bases: 12. This CDR3 has 16 residues. Germline lookup yields CDR1 MGHDK and CDR2 SYGVNS. The CDR3 region has the DNA TGTGCCAGCAGTGGAACTCAGACAGGGTTCGGTTCACCCCTCCACTTT. Encoded protein: CASSGTQTGFGSPLHF.

This clonotype was counted a few times. The chain employs TRBV19 and TRBJ1-5; no clear D. CDR3 length equals 14 residues. Between the trimmed V and J ends, which lost 3 bases and 3 bases, there was a span of 9 bases. Germline V gives CDR1 LNHDA, CDR2 SQIVND (reference sequence). The CDR3 here is CASSMEQFNQPQHF. The CDR3 bases are TGTGCCAGTAGTATGGAACAGTTCAATCAGCCCCAGCATTTT.

This clonotype was seen a handful of times. This chain links TRBV25-1 with TRBJ2-1, with 12 nucleotides matching TRBD1. CDR1 MGHDK and CDR2 SYGVNS come from the germline V gene. The V segment lost 4 bases and the J segment 10 bases; nucleotides outside the gene matches: 5. The CDR3 extends over 14 amino acids. CDR3 nucleotide sequence: TGTGCCAGCAGTGCCGGGACAGGGGGCCTCGAGCAGTTCTTC. The encoded protein is CASSAGTGGLEQFF.

The chain employs TRBV7-9 and TRBJ2-1; D unclear. The germline gives CDR1 SEHNR, CDR2 FQNEAQ (reference sequence). The CDR3 loop spans 12 amino acids. Trimming stripped 5 bases from V and 8 bases from J, with 10 bases between. The CDR3 nucleotides read TGTGCCAGCAGCCCCTCGGCGTATGAGCAGTTCTTC. Protein sequence: CASSPSAYEQFF.

The chain links TRBV27 to TRBJ2-1; a possible D gene is TRBD1 (5 bases). The CDR3 extends over 16 amino acids. Germline loops: CDR1 MNHEY, CDR2 SMNVEV (reference sequence). V lost 6 bases, J lost 6 bases, and 21 bases lay in between. CDR3 in amino acids: CASSLRSRVYLNEQFF. The CDR3 DNA reads TGTGCCAGCAGCCTTCGGAGCAGGGTTTACCTCAATGAGCAGTTCTTC.

This clonotype appeared a few times. The chain is built from TRBV19 and TRBJ2-1; 11 bases match TRBD2. The CDR3 totals 16 residues. Germline CDR1 reads LNHDA; CDR2 reads SQIVND (reference sequence). J lost 7 bases, V lost 7 bases, and 12 bases had no gene match. CDR3 region: CASKDQLAGESNEQFF. CDR3 nucleotide sequence: TGTGCCAGTAAGGACCAACTAGCGGGGGAAAGTAATGAGCAGTTCTTC.

This clonotype was observed a handful of times. The chain combines TRBV11-2 with TRBJ1-2; D gene unclear. The CDR3 covers 13 residues. With 3 bases removed from V and 4 bases from J, the gap between germline ends came to 9 bases. The V gene's germline CDR1 is SGHAT and CDR2 FQNNGV. CDR3: CASSFGDSYGYTF. The CDR3 DNA is TGTGCCAGCAGCTTTGGGGATAGCTATGGCTACACCTTC.

The rearrangement joins TRBV20-1 to TRBJ2-2, with D tentatively TRBD2 (6 bases). CDR3 size: 13 residues. Germline V gene data show CDR1 as DFQATT and CDR2 as SNEGSKA (reference sequence). CDR3: CGARTINTGELFF. Here the CDR3 DNA reads TGCGGGGCTCGGACTATCAACACCGGGGAGCTGTTTTTT.

This clonotype turned up a few times. This chain joins TRBV20-1 and TRBJ1-5; 12 bases align to TRBD1. The CDR3 runs 14 residues. Trimming took 5 bases from V and 7 from J; bases not matched to a gene: 6. The germline V gene has CDR1 DFQATT and CDR2 SNEGSKA (reference sequence). In DNA form, the CDR3 reads TGCAGTGCTTTGGGACAGGGGGCCTGGCAGCCCCAGCATTTT. Translated, it gives CSALGQGAWQPQHF.